This T cell receptor beta chain was obtained from a study of shared clonotypes between healthy human individuals. Method: immunoSEQ multiplex PCR; TCRdb's copy keeps in-frame clones and lacks some. The sample lists 2,500,000 or so clones, more than 80% occurring once. Memory CD4+ cells were the fraction left after CD45RA+ naive selection. General observations from the study: Represented diversity, genetic and exposure-history alike, was limited by few donors.

With respect to this clone: Its target is not known.

CDR3 length: 17 amino acids. The V end lost 5 bases, the J end lost 0 bases, and 17 bases lay between the germline ends. In germline, CDR1 is SEHNR, CDR2 FQNEAQ (reference sequence). Input material: naive CD4+ T cells sorted from blood. Subset given: CD45RA+ positively selected. The chain has TRBV7-9 and TRBJ2-1; D could derive from TRBD1 or TRBD2 (5 bases each). The TCR comes from a man aged 18 to 29 in good health. CDR3 sequence reads: CASSPRGTASSYNEQFF. The DNA for the CDR3 is TGTGCCAGCAGCCCCCGAGGGACCGCCAGCTCCTACAATGAGCAGTTCTTC.